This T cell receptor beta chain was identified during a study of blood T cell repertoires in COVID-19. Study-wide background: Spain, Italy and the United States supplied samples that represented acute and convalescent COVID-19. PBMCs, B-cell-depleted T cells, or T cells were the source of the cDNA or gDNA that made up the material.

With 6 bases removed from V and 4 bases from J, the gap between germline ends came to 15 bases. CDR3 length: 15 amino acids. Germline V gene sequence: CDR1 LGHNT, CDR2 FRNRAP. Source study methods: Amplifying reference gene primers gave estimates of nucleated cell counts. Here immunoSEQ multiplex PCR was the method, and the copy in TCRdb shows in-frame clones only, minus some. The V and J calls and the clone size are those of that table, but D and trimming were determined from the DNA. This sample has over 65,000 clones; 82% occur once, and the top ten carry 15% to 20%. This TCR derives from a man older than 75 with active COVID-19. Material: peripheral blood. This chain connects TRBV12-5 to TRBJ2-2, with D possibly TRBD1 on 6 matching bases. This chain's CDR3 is CASGGTTGRTGELFF. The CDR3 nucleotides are TGTGCTAGTGGGGGGACAACCGGCCGCACCGGGGAGCTGTTTTTT.